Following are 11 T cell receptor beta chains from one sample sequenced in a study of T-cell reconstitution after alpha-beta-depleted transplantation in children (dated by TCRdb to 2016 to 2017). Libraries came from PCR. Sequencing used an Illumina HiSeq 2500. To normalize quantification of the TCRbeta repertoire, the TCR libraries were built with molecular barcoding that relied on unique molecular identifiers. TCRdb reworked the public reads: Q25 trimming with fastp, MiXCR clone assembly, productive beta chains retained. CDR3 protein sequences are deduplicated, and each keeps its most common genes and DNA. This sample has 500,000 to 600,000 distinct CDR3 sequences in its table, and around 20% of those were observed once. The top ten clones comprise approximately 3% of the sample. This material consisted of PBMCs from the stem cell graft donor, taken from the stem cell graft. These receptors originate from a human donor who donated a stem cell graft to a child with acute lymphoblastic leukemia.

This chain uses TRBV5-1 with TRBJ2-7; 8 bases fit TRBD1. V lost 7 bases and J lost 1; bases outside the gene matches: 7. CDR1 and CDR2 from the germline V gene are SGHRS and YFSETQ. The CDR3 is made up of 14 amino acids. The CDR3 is CASVGTGGSYEQYF. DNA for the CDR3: TGCGCCAGCGTGGGAACAGGGGGTTCCTACGAGCAGTACTTC.

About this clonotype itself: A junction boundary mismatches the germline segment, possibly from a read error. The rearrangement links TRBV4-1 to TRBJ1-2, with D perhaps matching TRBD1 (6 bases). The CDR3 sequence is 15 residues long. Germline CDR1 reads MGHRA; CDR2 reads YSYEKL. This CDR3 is CASSQVSGAKYGYTF. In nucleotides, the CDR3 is TGCGCCAGCAGCCAAGTGTCGGGGGCTAAATATGGCTACACCTTC.

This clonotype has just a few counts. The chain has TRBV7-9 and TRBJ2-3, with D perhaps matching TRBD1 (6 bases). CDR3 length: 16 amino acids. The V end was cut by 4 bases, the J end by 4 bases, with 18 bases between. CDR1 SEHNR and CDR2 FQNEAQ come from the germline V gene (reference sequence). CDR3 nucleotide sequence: TGTGCCAGCAGCTCCCTCCGGGACACACGGGCAGATACGCAGTATTTT. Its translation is CASSSLRDTRADTQYF.

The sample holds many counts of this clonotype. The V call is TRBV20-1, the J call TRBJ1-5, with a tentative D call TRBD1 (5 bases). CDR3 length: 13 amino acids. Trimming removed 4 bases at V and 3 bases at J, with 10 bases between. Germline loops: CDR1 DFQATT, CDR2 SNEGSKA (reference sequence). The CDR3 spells CSANRQNNQPQHF. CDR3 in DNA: TGCAGTGCTAACAGACAGAACAATCAGCCCCAGCATTTT.

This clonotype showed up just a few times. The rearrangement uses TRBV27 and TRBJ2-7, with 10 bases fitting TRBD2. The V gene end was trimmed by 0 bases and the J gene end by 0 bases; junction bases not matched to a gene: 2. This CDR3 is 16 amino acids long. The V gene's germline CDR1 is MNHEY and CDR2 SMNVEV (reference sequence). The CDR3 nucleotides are TGTGCCAGCAGTTTATCTAGCGGGAGGCCCTCCTACGAGCAGTACTTC. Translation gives CASSLSSGRPSYEQYF.

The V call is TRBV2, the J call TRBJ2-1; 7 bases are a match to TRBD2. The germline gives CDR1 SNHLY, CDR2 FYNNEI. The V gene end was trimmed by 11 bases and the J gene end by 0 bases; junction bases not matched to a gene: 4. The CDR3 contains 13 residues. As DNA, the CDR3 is TGTGCCTTCGGACTAGTCTCCTACAATGAGCAGTTCTTC. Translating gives CAFGLVSYNEQFF.

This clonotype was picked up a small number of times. CDR3 DNA: TGTGCCAGCAGCTTATCGGGTCAGGGGGGCACTGAAGCTTTCTTT. Translation: CASSLSGQGGTEAFF. The chain combines TRBV7-9 with TRBJ1-1, with TRBD1 matching 7 bases. Germline V CDR1 and CDR2: SEHNR, FQNEAQ (reference sequence). The ends lost 2 bases at V and 4 bases at J; junction bases unmatched: 7. CDR3 length: 15 amino acids.

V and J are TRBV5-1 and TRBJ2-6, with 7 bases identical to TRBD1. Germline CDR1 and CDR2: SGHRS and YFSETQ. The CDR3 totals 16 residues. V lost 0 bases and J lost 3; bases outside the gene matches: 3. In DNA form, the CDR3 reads TGCGCCAGCAGCTTGGAACAGGGGTATGGGGCCAACGTCCTGACTTTC. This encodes CASSLEQGYGANVLTF.

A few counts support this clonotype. The CDR3 DNA sequence: TGCAGCGTTCAGGGTGTCACCGGGGAGCTGTTTTTT. Translating gives CSVQGVTGELFF. V is TRBV29-1 and J is TRBJ2-2, with a tentative D call TRBD1 (5 bases). Trimming cost V 5 bases and J 4 bases, with 8 bases left between them. The germline CDR1 and CDR2 sequences are SQVTM and ANQGSEA. The length of the CDR3 is 12 residues.

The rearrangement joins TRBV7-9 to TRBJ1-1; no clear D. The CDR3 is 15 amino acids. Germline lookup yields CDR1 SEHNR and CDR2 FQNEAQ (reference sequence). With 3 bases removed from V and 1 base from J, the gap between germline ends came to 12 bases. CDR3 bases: TGTGCCAGCAGCTTGTACACAGCCGCGAACACTGAAGCTTTCTTT. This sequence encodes CASSLYTAANTEAFF.

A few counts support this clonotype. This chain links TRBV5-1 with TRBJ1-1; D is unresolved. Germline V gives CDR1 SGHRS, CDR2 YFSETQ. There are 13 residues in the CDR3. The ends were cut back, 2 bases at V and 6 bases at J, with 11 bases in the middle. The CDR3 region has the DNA TGCGCCAGCAGCTTTGGTAGGGCGTCTGAAGCTTTCTTT. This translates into CASSFGRASEAFF.